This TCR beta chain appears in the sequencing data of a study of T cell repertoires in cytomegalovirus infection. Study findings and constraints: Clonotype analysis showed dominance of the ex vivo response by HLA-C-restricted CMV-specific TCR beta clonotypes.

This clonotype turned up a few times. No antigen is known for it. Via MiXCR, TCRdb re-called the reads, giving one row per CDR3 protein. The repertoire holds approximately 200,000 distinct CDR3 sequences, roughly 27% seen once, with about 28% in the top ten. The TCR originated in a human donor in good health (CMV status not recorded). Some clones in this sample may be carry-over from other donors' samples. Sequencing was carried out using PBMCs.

The CDR3 loop is CASSLGSRGPSNQPQHF. The CDR3 coding sequence is TGTGCCAGCAGTTTAGGGTCGAGGGGGCCAAGCAATCAGCCCCAGCATTTT. The chain joins TRBV12-3 or TRBV12-4 to TRBJ1-5; 7 nucleotides match TRBD1. The trim removed 1 base at V and 1 base at J, leaving 7 bases unmatched. The length of the CDR3 is 17 residues.